The present entry profiles one TCR beta chain with its context. The antigen remains undetermined. This sample was included in a study of PD-L1 blockade in urothelial cancer. Study-level information: Prior regimens of chemotherapy numbered 0 to 3 per patient. Blood drawn 3 weeks (second dose) and 6 weeks after treatment start was analyzed.

The CDR3 has 13 amino acids. Germline CDR1 is SGHVS and CDR2 is FQNEAQ. Trimming shortened V by 5 bases and J by 5 bases, and 10 bases separated the two germline ends. Study results and limitations: Blood clones associated with the tumor expanded more at 3 weeks in durable-benefit patients.

Time point here: pretreatment peripheral blood. This table comes from immunoSEQ multiplex PCR, and its TCRdb copy is limited to in-frame clones, with some not included. Of nearly 45,000 clones listed, over 75% are singletons. The receptor comes from a donor at least 40 years old with urothelial cancer. The gene calls are TRBV7-8 and TRBJ1-5; D is ambiguous. The sample consisted of PBMCs, taken around atezolizumab (anti-PD-L1) treatment. In DNA, the CDR3 is TGTGCCAGCAGCCGGGAGGGCTATCAGCCCCAGCATTTT. Encoded protein: CASSREGYQPQHF. The complete variable domain, with remaining parts taken from reference TRBV7-8 and TRBJ1-5, reads GAGVSQSPRYKVAKRGQDVALRCDPISGHVSLFWYQQALGQGPEFLTYFQNEAQLDKSGLPSDRFFAERPEGSVSTLKIQRTQQEDSAVYLCASSREGYQPQHFGDGTRLSIL.